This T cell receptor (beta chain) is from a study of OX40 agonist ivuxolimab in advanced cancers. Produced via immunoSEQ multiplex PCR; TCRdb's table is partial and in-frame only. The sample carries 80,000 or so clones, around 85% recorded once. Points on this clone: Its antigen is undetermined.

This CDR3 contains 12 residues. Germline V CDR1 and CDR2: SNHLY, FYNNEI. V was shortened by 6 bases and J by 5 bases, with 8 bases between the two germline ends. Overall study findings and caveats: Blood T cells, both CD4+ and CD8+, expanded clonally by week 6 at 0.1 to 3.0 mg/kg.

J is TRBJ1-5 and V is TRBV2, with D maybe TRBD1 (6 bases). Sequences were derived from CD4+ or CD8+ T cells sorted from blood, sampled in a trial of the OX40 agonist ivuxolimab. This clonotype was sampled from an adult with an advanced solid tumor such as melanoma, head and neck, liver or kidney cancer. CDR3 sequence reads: CASRNRDQPQHF. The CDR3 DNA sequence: TGTGCCAGCAGGAACAGGGATCAGCCCCAGCATTTT.